This entry concerns a single T cell receptor beta chain. The source of the sample is a study of T cell responses to AZD1222 COVID-19 vaccine. The CDR3 is made up of 19 amino acids. After removal of 3 bases from V and 0 bases from J, the junction contained 13 bases not matched to a gene. Germline lookup yields CDR1 MDHEN and CDR2 SYDVKM. Libraries were prepared by immunoSEQ multiplex PCR; TCRdb keeps only in-frame clonotypes and omits some of them. The sample lists 150,000 to 200,000 clones; about 87% were seen once. This clonotype was sampled from an adult in good health. The chain links TRBV28 to TRBJ2-7, with TRBD2 matching 11 bases. The sequences come from peripheral blood, collected on day 0 of MenACWY control vaccination. Written as DNA, the CDR3 is TGTGCCAGCAGTTTCCCTTCTTTTCTAGCGGGAGGCCACTCCTACGAGCAGTACTTC. This codes for CASSFPSFLAGGHSYEQYF.